A single sample is the source of the 3 T cell receptor beta chains below, sequenced in a study of shared clonotypes between healthy human individuals. Produced via immunoSEQ multiplex PCR; TCRdb's table is partial and in-frame only. The sample consists of approximately 980,000 clones, about 80% of them appearing once. Sequenced input: memory CD4+ T cells sorted from blood. The subset denotes: CD45RA-negative fraction. The receptors shown here come from a young man in good health.

The chain combines TRBV15 with TRBJ2-1; the match to TRBD2 covers 11 bases. The CDR3 is 19 amino acids. V shed 1 base and J 1 base; nucleotides not matched to a gene: 9. The germline CDR1 and CDR2 sequences are LNHNV and YYDKDF (reference sequence). CDR3 sequence (DNA): TGTGCCACCAGCAGAGTAACCCTAGCGGGGGGAGGTTCCTACAATGAGCAGTTCTTC. Protein product: CATSRVTLAGGGSYNEQFF. Together with reference TRBV15 and TRBJ2-1, the CDR3 gives the full variable domain: DAMVIQNPRYQVTQFGKPVTLSCSQTLNHNVMYWYQQKSSQAPKLLFHYYDKDFNNEADTPDNFQSRRPNTSFCFLDIRSPGLGDTAMYLCATSRVTLAGGGSYNEQFFGPGTRLTVL.

The chain couples TRBV10-3 to TRBJ2-1; D is possibly TRBD2 (6 bases). Looked up from germline, CDR1 is ENHRY and CDR2 is SYGVKD. Trimming left V 3 bases short and J 5 bases short, with 11 bases between. The CDR3 is 14 residues long. CDR3 DNA: TGTGCCATCAGTGACTTACTAGCCAACAATGAGCAGTTCTTC. This encodes CAISDLLANNEQFF.

The rearrangement joins TRBV10-2 to TRBJ2-4, with D perhaps matching TRBD1 (5 bases). Trimming removed 8 bases from V and 4 bases from J, with 18 bases in between. The CDR3 totals 15 residues. CDR1 is WSHSY and CDR2 is SAAADI in the germline V gene. This chain's CDR3 is CASSTYQGGKNIQYF. As DNA, the CDR3 is TGCGCCAGCTCCACCTATCAGGGTGGGAAAAACATTCAGTACTTC.